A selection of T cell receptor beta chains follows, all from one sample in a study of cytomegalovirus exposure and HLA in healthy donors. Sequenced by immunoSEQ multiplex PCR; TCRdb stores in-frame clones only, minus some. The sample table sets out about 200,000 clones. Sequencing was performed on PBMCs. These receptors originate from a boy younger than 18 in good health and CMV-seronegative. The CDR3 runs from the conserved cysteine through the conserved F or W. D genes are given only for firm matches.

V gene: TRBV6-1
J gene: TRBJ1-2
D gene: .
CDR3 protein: CASSFLLYGYTF
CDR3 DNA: TGTGCCAGCAGTTTCCTCCTTTATGGCTACACCTTC

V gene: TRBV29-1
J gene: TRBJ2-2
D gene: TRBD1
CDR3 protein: CSVRPADRATGELFF
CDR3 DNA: TGCAGTGTCCGACCCGCCGACAGGGCGACTGGGGAGCTGTTTTTT

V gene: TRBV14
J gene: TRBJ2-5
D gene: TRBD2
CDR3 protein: CASSRGLAGGGTPQETQYF
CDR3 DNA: TGTGCCAGCAGCCGGGGACTAGCGGGGGGGGGTACCCCCCAAGAGACCCAGTACTTC

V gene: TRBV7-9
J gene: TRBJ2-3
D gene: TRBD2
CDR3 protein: CASSLSGGSTDTQYF
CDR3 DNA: TGTGCCAGCAGCCTTAGCGGGGGTAGCACAGATACGCAGTATTTT

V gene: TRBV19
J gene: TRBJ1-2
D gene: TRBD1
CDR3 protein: CASTQRTGLNYGYTF
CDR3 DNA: TGTGCCAGTACCCAACGGACAGGGTTAAACTATGGCTACACCTTC

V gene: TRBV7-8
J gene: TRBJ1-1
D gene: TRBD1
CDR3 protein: CASSPWGGTGVVNTEAFF
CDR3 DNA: TGTGCCAGCAGCCCATGGGGCGGTACAGGGGTTGTAAACACTGAAGCTTTCTTT

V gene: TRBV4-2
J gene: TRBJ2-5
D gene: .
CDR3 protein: CASSLAREETQYF
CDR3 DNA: TGTGCCAGCAGCCTGGCGAGGGAAGAGACCCAGTACTTC

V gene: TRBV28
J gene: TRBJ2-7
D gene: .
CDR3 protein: CASSLGGTPTYEQYF
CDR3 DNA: TGTGCCAGCAGTTTAGGTGGGACTCCTACCTACGAGCAGTACTTC

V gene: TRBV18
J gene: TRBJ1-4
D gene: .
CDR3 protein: CASSPPTGGEKLFF
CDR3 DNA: TGTGCCAGCTCACCACCCACAGGAGGGGAAAAACTGTTTTTT

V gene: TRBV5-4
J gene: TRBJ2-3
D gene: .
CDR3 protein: CASSLTDTDTQYF
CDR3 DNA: TGTGCCAGCAGCTTAACAGACACAGATACGCAGTATTTT

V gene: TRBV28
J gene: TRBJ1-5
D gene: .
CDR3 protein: CASSLTGERGQPQHF
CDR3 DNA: TGTGCCAGCAGTCTAACGGGGGAGAGGGGTCAGCCCCAGCATTTT

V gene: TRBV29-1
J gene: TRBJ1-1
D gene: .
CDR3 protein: CSVEDLPEAFF
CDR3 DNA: TGCAGCGTTGAAGATCTTCCTGAAGCTTTCTTT

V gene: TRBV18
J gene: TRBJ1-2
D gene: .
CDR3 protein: CASSPELRGGYTF
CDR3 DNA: TGTGCCAGCTCACCCGAACTCAGGGGTGGCTACACCTTC

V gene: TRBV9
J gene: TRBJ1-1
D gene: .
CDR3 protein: CASTPGEGNTEAFF
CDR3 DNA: TGTGCCAGCACCCCTGGGGAGGGAAACACTGAAGCTTTCTTT

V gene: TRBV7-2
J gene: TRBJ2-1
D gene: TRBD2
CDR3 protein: CASSSQSGGPGNEQFF
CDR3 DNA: TGTGCCAGCAGCTCCCAGTCGGGGGGGCCCGGGAATGAGCAGTTCTTC

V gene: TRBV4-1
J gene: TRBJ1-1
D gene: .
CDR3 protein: CASSQWAVGNTEAFF
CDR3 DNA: TGCGCCAGCAGCCAATGGGCAGTCGGGAACACTGAAGCTTTCTTT

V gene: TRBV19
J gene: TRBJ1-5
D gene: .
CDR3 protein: CASSRLEVDNQPQHF
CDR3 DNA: TGTGCCAGTAGTAGATTAGAAGTAGACAATCAGCCCCAGCATTTT

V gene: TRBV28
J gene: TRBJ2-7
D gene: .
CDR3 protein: CASRVQGREQYF
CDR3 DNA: TGTGCCAGCCGGGTACAGGGTCGCGAGCAGTACTTC

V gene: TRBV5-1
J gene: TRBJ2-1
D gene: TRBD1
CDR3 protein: CASSDGTGYFNEQFF
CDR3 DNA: TGCGCCAGCAGCGACGGGACAGGGTATTTCAATGAGCAGTTCTTC

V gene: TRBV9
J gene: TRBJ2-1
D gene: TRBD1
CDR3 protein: CASSSGGGPGGEQFF
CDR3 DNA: TGTGCCAGCAGCTCAGGGGGTGGCCCCGGCGGTGAGCAGTTCTTC

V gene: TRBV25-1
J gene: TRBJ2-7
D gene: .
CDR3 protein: CASSNSGEGSYEQYF
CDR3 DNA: TGTGCCAGCAGCAATTCAGGGGAGGGCTCCTACGAGCAGTACTTC